This TCR beta chain stems from a study of CD8 T cells in ankylosing spondylitis. Study-wide findings and caveats: Disease-linked clones displayed a CD8+ phenotype and appeared relatively rarely in peripheral blood. Before this, some motif variants had been reported in reactive arthritis synovial fluid and blood. Clones linked to disease were reported to show significant enrichment in matched ankylosing spondylitis synovial fluid. Apparently characteristic of ankylosing spondylitis blood was a TCR beta motif (eight highly homologous variants).

Trimming stripped 6 bases from V and 2 bases from J, with 18 bases between. The CDR3 has 15 residues. Germline V lookup: CDR1 SGHRS, CDR2 YFSETQ. Details on this clonotype: What it recognizes is unknown.

Researchers built TCR beta libraries using quantitative 5'-RACE with molecular barcodes. TCRdb redid the calling of the 5' RACE reads with MiXCR, one entry per CDR3 protein. The profile shows about 840,000 distinct CDR3 sequences, roughly 12% of them singletons. The rearrangement links TRBV5-1 to TRBJ2-7; D possibly corresponds to TRBD2 (6 bases). The TCR comes from a male donor with ankylosing spondylitis. The sample comprised blood, either unsorted or a sorted T cell fraction (not recorded which). The CDR3 region has the DNA TGCGCCAGCAACCTACTAGGTGGGGAGGCCTACGAGCAGTACTTC. Its translation is CASNLLGGEAYEQYF.